The present T cell receptor (beta chain) was sequenced within a study of metastatic and nonmetastatic thyroid tumors (dated by TCRdb to about 2020). Regarding the complete study: For patients with malignant and with benign thyroid disease, the researchers compared repertoires between peripheral blood samples and tumor or nodule tissue samples. Study-level results and caveats: In both blood and tumor samples, TCR beta diversity was reported to be significantly higher in malignant tumors than in benign nodules.

The library was produced with PCR. The reads were generated on an Illumina HiSeq 4000. High-throughput sequencing was used to profile the CDR3 region of the TCR beta-chain in every patient. From the authors' description of their analysis: CDR3 differences across clinicopathological groups were used to build a classifier for discriminating distant-metastatic papillary thyroid cancer patients. To measure repertoire diversity the researchers used the Shannon index, while the Morisita-Horn index served to gauge how similar the tumor and blood repertoires were. TCRdb's own reprocessing of the public reads used fastp at Q25 and MiXCR and kept productive beta chains. These V and J calls derive from TCRdb rather than the authors' analysis. The sample yields 89,000 or so clones; 8.6% were counted once. Together, the top ten hold under 9% of the sample. In the case of this clone: What this receptor recognizes is not known. A read error may explain this, as a much larger clone is one base away.

None of the patients had been given any treatment before thyroid surgery. Using T-cell receptor beta sequencing, the study looked back at clinical samples from patients collected from about 2011 to 2018. According to the germline V gene (reference sequence), CDR1 reads DFQATT and CDR2 reads SNEGSKA. Its CDR3 holds 14 amino acids, cysteine through phenylalanine. The only DNA kept is the CDR3, 42 bases in frame from the first base. Sequenced: blood. The chain is assembled from TRBV20-1 and TRBJ2-5, with 7 bases matching TRBD2. The receptor comes from a female donor with papillary thyroid cancer or a benign thyroid nodule (not recorded which). Some clones in this sample may be carry-over from other donors' samples. The CDR3 reads as follows: CSARLPGGKETKYF. The DNA is TGCAGTGCTAGATTGCCCGGGGGGAAAGAGACCAAGTACTTC.